One sample yielded the 24 T cell receptor beta chains listed below, sequenced in a study of blood T cell repertoires in COVID-19. Profiled with immunoSEQ multiplex PCR; TCRdb holds only in-frame clones, not every one. Here the sample spans about 46,000 clones, roughly 85% being singletons. The source material was peripheral blood. Receptors were obtained from a woman older than 75 with COVID-19, enrolled during active disease.

This rearrangement joins TRBV28 to TRBJ1-2; 10 bases map to TRBD1. Germline CDR1 MDHEN, CDR2 SYDVKM. V shed 6 bases and J 0 bases; nucleotides not matched to a gene: 4. The CDR3 runs 15 residues. CDR3 sequence reads: CASSPGQGPNYGYTF. The CDR3 nucleotides are TGTGCCAGCAGCCCGGGACAGGGGCCTAACTATGGCTACACCTTC.

The chain couples TRBV19 to TRBJ2-7, with TRBD1 as a possible D gene (6 bases). V was cut by 5 bases and J by 1 base, with 15 bases left in between. The CDR3 runs to 15 residues. Germline CDR1 is LNHDA and CDR2 is SQIVND (reference sequence). CDR3 in DNA: TGTGCCAGTAGTCCACTGGGACACCTGTCCTACGAGCAGTACTTC. It is translated as CASSPLGHLSYEQYF.

The chain links TRBV7-8 to TRBJ1-2, with 9 nucleotides matching TRBD1. This CDR3 region has 14 residues. V lost 4 bases, J lost 8 bases, and 8 bases stayed unmatched. Germline loops: CDR1 SGHVS, CDR2 FQNEAQ. For the CDR3, the DNA is TGTGCCAGCAGCTCCCGGGACAGGGCTCTCGGCTACACCTTC. Its translation is CASSSRDRALGYTF.

The chain couples TRBV19 to TRBJ2-3; TRBD2 agrees at 8 bases. Germline CDR1 reads LNHDA; CDR2 reads SQIVND (reference sequence). The CDR3 extends over 16 amino acids. V gave up 4 bases and J gave up 3 bases; unmatched junction bases: 9. The CDR3 loop reads CASSTPAGAGTDTQYF. CDR3 sequence (DNA): TGTGCCAGTAGTACCCCAGCGGGAGCGGGGACAGATACGCAGTATTTT.

The V and J genes are TRBV9 and TRBJ2-5, with 7 positions matching TRBD2. Germline-derived CDR1 and CDR2 are SGDLS and YYNGEE. This CDR3 contains 14 residues. Germline trimming cut 3 bases from V and 2 bases from J; bases unmatched to any gene: 4. The CDR3 loop is CASSGGRAQETQYF. The CDR3 nucleotides read TGTGCCAGCAGCGGGGGGAGGGCACAAGAGACCCAGTACTTC.

V usage is TRBV6-4 and J usage is TRBJ2-1, with D possibly matching TRBD2 (7 bases). CDR3 length: 13 amino acids. CDR1 is MRHNA, CDR2 SNTAGT, per germline. Trimming removed 5 bases at V and 7 bases at J, with 12 bases between. The CDR3 loop is CASSWTRGNEQFF. CDR3 bases: TGTGCCAGCAGTTGGACTAGGGGGAATGAGCAGTTCTTC.

This chain connects TRBV9 to TRBJ2-5; TRBD1 aligns across 7 bases. The trim removed 3 bases at V and 5 bases at J, leaving 13 bases unmatched. This CDR3 comprises 16 residues. CDR1 and CDR2 from the germline V gene are SGDLS and YYNGEE. CDR3 DNA sequence: TGTGCCAGCAGCGAGCAGACAGGGCGGTTTGGGGAGACCCAGTACTTC. This sequence encodes CASSEQTGRFGETQYF.

This sequence joins TRBV18 and TRBJ1-3; the D gene is possibly TRBD1 (6 bases). Germline V gene lookup returns CDR1 KGHSH and CDR2 LQKENI. Deletions cut 6 bases from V and 1 base from J, with 16 bases between. The CDR3 length is 16 residues. The CDR3 reads CASSTETGFSGNTIYF. The CDR3 nucleotides are TGTGCCAGCTCGACTGAAACAGGGTTTTCTGGAAACACCATATATTTT.

This clone was detected once. The chain combines TRBV28 with TRBJ2-2, with 7 bases matching TRBD2. J gave up 5 bases and V 6 bases, and 9 bases lay outside the gene matches. The CDR3 is 15 residues long. CDR1 is MDHEN, CDR2 SYDVKM, per germline. CDR3 in amino acids: CASRPSRGDTGELFF. The CDR3 DNA follows: TGTGCCAGCAGACCCTCCCGGGGGGATACCGGGGAGCTGTTTTTT.

This clone was seen just once. The chain recombines TRBV21-1 with TRBJ1-5; no check of the table's D call, TRBD1, against the DNA was made. TRBV21-1 is a known pseudogene. The CDR3 runs 15 residues. CDR3 residues: CASSKTGKGNQPQHF. In nucleotides, the CDR3 is TGTGCCAGCAGCAAGACAGGGAAGGGCAATCAGCCCCAGCATTTT.

This sequence joins TRBV2 and TRBJ1-1; no firm D call. The CDR3 is made up of 12 amino acids. Germline V gives CDR1 SNHLY, CDR2 FYNNEI. V was trimmed by 1 base and J by 4 bases, leaving 4 bases between them. CDR3 in amino acids: CASSEGLTEAFF. As DNA, the CDR3 is TGTGCCAGCAGTGAAGGACTCACTGAAGCTTTCTTT.

V gene TRBV27 combines with J gene TRBJ2-5; D not resolved. Looked up from germline, CDR1 is MNHEY and CDR2 is SMNVEV (reference sequence). This CDR3 is built from 12 residues. The germline V and J ends were trimmed by 7 bases and 7 bases, with 13 bases remaining between them. The CDR3 coding sequence is TGTGCCAGCAAGGCTCCCCCGGGGACCCAGTACTTC. It is translated as CASKAPPGTQYF.

The table lists this clone with a few counts. The chain couples TRBV27 to TRBJ2-4, with 10 positions matching TRBD1. Trimming cost V 5 bases and J 4 bases; bases outside gene matches: 14. There are 18 residues in the CDR3. Germline V gives CDR1 MNHEY, CDR2 SMNVEV (reference sequence). The CDR3 nucleotides are TGTGCCAGCAGTACCTGGACAGGGGGGAAGGGGACAAAAAACATTCAGTACTTC. Amino acids: CASSTWTGGKGTKNIQYF.

About this clone itself: One end of the junction varies from germline; a read error may be responsible. V is TRBV2 and J is TRBJ1-4; TRBD1 matches at 10 bases. The CDR3 covers 16 residues. The germline V gene has CDR1 SNHLY and CDR2 FYNNEI. The CDR3 DNA is TGTGCCAGCAGTGTTTTATCCGGGACAGGGGCCCGTTTAATCATTTTT. This encodes CASSVLSGTGARLIIF.

The gene calls are TRBV7-3 and TRBJ2-3; 11 bases match TRBD2. Per germline, CDR1 SGHTA and CDR2 FQGTGA. CDR3 length: 16 residues. V was clipped by 1 base and J by 1 base; unmatched bases: 1. The CDR3 region has the DNA TGTGCCAGCAGCTTAAGTAGCGGGGGGGGCACAGATACGCAGTATTTT. As protein: CASSLSSGGGTDTQYF.

The chain is built from TRBV2 and TRBJ2-3; TRBD2 matches at 10 bases. J lost 2 bases, V lost 10 bases, and 6 bases had no gene match. CDR3 length: 14 amino acids. CDR1 is SNHLY and CDR2 is FYNNEI in the germline V gene. This chain's CDR3 is CAIQGLAVTDTQYF. The CDR3 coding sequence is TGTGCCATCCAAGGACTAGCGGTCACAGATACGCAGTATTTT.

There are a few counts of this clone. The chain uses TRBV2 and TRBJ1-5; D remains ambiguous. The CDR3 is made up of 13 amino acids. Germline V CDR1 and CDR2: SNHLY, FYNNEI. V lost 10 bases and J 2 bases, leaving 12 bases between the germline ends. The CDR3 coding sequence is TGTGCCACCTCGAAGGAGGGCAATCAGCCCCAGCATTTT. This translates into CATSKEGNQPQHF.

The chain carries TRBV10-3 and TRBJ1-3; no reliable D call. Trimming left V 6 bases short and J 1 base short, with 10 bases between. CDR1 is ENHRY and CDR2 is SYGVKD in the germline V gene. The CDR3 has 14 amino acids. This chain's CDR3 is CAIRPGDSGNTIYF. For the CDR3, the DNA is TGTGCCATCAGACCAGGTGATTCTGGAAACACCATATATTTT.

The chain combines TRBV2 with TRBJ2-5; 12 bases fit TRBD1. The germline V gene encodes CDR1 SNHLY and CDR2 FYNNEI. V was clipped by 8 bases and J by 5 bases; unmatched bases: 6. The CDR3 is made up of 14 amino acids. CDR3 DNA: TGTGCCAGCGCCCGGGACAGGGGGCCTGAGACCCAGTACTTC. Amino acids: CASARDRGPETQYF.

In regard to this clone: The junction does not match germline at one end; this may be a read error. The V and J genes are TRBV7-6 and TRBJ2-2; TRBD1 aligns across 9 bases. This CDR3 is built from 16 residues. Germline CDR1 is SGHVS and CDR2 is FNYEAQ. CDR3 nucleotides: TGTGCCAGCACCTTAGGGACAGGGATGAACACCGGGGAGCTGTTTTTT. Translation gives CASTLGTGMNTGELFF.

The CDR3 nucleotides read TGTGCCAGCAGTCACCGACCGGGACAGGGCTCCTACGAGCAGTACTTC. Translation: CASSHRPGQGSYEQYF. The chain has TRBV28 and TRBJ2-7, with 9 bases fitting TRBD1. Germline V gene sequence: CDR1 MDHEN, CDR2 SYDVKM. Trimming cost V 5 bases and J 0 bases; bases outside gene matches: 8. The CDR3 spans 16 residues.

In nucleotides, the CDR3 is TGTGCCAGCAGCGACAGTCGCTCTGGAAACACCATATATTTT. Protein sequence: CASSDSRSGNTIYF. The chain has TRBV5-4 and TRBJ1-3, with D possibly TRBD1 on 5 matching bases. This CDR3 comprises 14 residues. Trimming removed 4 bases at V and 0 bases at J, with 8 bases between. Looked up from germline, CDR1 is SGHNT and CDR2 is YYREEE (reference sequence).

The chain carries TRBV6-5 and TRBJ1-5, with unresolved D. Trimming pared 0 bases from V and 6 bases from J, leaving 9 bases between. This CDR3 has 14 residues. Looked up from germline, CDR1 is MNHEY and CDR2 is SVGAGI. The CDR3 reads CASSYSSRGQPQHF. Written as DNA, the CDR3 is TGTGCCAGCAGTTACTCAAGTCGGGGTCAGCCCCAGCATTTT.

The rearrangement joins TRBV13 to TRBJ2-2, with 9 positions matching TRBD2. The CDR3 contains 17 residues. From germline, CDR1 is PRHDT and CDR2 FYEKMQ (reference sequence). The V segment lost 1 base and the J segment 4 bases; nucleotides outside the gene matches: 7. Written as DNA, the CDR3 is TGTGCCAGCAGCTTAGCAGGATCACTAGCGGGCACCGGGGAGCTGTTTTTT. Translating it yields CASSLAGSLAGTGELFF.